A selection of T cell receptor beta chains follows, all from one sample in a study of cytomegalovirus exposure and HLA in healthy donors. Measured with immunoSEQ multiplex PCR; TCRdb has only the in-frame clones, and not every one. Counted here are some 120,000 clones, around 73% occurring once; the ten biggest clones make up approximately 8.2%. Sequences were obtained from PBMCs. The receptors shown here come from a woman aged 40-49 years in good health and CMV-seropositive. Each CDR3 is given with its conserved first and last residue. The D gene is left open where the match is weak. Clone size appears in some rows only: once, few, many, or a class for an expanded clone.

TRBV6-5	TRBJ2-5	TRBD1	few	14	CASSYRPTGWPQYF	TGTGCCAGCAGTTACAGGCCGACAGGGTGGCCCCAGTACTTC
TRBV7-2	TRBJ2-7	TRBD1	once	11	CASSLGQEQYF	TGTGCCAGCAGCTTGGGACAGGAGCAGTACTTC
TRBV9	TRBJ2-2	-	-	15	CASSVLPGETGELFF	TGTGCCAGCAGCGTATTGCCAGGGGAAACCGGGGAGCTGTTTTTT
TRBV14	TRBJ1-2	-	few	15	CASSQARGMYYGYTF	TGTGCCAGCAGCCAAGCCAGGGGCATGTACTATGGCTACACCTTC
TRBV29-1	TRBJ1-4	-	-	15	CSVVGQGSATEKLFF	TGCAGCGTTGTCGGGCAGGGTTCAGCTACTGAAAAACTGTTTTTT
TRBV7-3	TRBJ2-1	TRBD2	-	14	CASSPGGSYNEQFF	TGTGCCAGCAGCCCGGGGGGATCCTACAATGAGCAGTTCTTC
TRBV27	TRBJ1-1	-	-	14	CASSLPGGNTEAFF	TGTGCCAGCAGTTTACCGGGGGGAAACACTGAAGCTTTCTTT
TRBV7-6	TRBJ1-1	-	medium-sized	16	CASSLNGGSRGTEAFF	TGTGCCAGCAGCCTCAATGGAGGCTCAAGAGGCACTGAAGCTTTCTTT
TRBV6-1	TRBJ1-1	-	-	14	CASSDRGSDTEAFF	TGTGCCAGCAGTGACAGGGGATCGGACACTGAAGCTTTCTTT
TRBV4-3	TRBJ2-1	TRBD1	-	15	CASSQSDRDDNEQFF	TGCGCCAGCAGCCAATCGGACAGGGACGACAATGAGCAGTTCTTC
TRBV2	TRBJ1-3	TRBD1	-	16	CASRVTGFPHGNTIYF	TGTGCCAGTCGAGTGACAGGGTTTCCCCACGGAAACACCATATATTTT
TRBV19	TRBJ1-2	TRBD1	-	19	CASSVRLDGRDRLNYGYTF	TGTGCCAGTAGTGTCCGCCTGGATGGAAGGGACAGGCTAAACTATGGCTACACCTTC
TRBV18	TRBJ1-1	-	-	13	CASRGGGDTEAFF	TGTGCCAGCCGTGGCGGAGGGGACACTGAAGCTTTCTTT
TRBV18	TRBJ1-5	TRBD1	-	15	CASSPVGQNNQPQHF	TGTGCCAGCTCACCAGTGGGACAGAACAATCAGCCCCAGCATTTT
TRBV6-5	TRBJ2-5	-	once	15	CASSSPLGGLETQYF	TGTGCCAGCAGTTCCCCCTTGGGGGGACTGGAGACCCAGTACTTC
TRBV5-4	TRBJ2-7	TRBD1	-	15	CASGRQGLSSYEQYF	TGTGCCAGCGGGAGACAGGGCCTCAGCTCCTACGAGCAGTACTTC
TRBV10-3	TRBJ1-5	-	once	14	CAISEDLGNQPQHF	TGTGCCATCAGTGAGGACTTGGGCAATCAGCCCCAGCATTTT
TRBV7-9	TRBJ1-1	TRBD1	-	15	CASSLGGTANTEAFF	TGTGCCAGCAGCTTAGGGGGGACAGCGAACACTGAAGCTTTCTTT
TRBV6-5	TRBJ2-7	TRBD2	-	13	CASRAGGNYEQYF	TGTGCCAGCAGGGCGGGGGGGAACTACGAGCAGTACTTC
TRBV6-5	TRBJ1-6	-	-	14	CASSLRLPISPLHF	TGTGCCAGCAGTCTTCGACTCCCAATCTCACCCCTCCACTTT
TRBV25-1	TRBJ1-2	-	-	11	CASSSNYGYTF	TGTGCCAGCTCTTCTAACTATGGCTACACCTTC
TRBV7-2	TRBJ2-1	-	-	15	CASSLEGISYNEQFF	TGTGCCAGCAGCTTAGAGGGGATCTCCTACAATGAGCAGTTCTTC
TRBV7-9	TRBJ2-1	-	-	12	CASSRQGSEQFF	TGTGCCAGCAGCCGGCAGGGCTCGGAGCAGTTCTTC
TRBV7-3	TRBJ1-2	TRBD1	-	14	CASSLRGQGPDYTF	TGTGCCAGCAGCTTAAGGGGACAGGGCCCAGACTACACCTTC
TRBV5-6	TRBJ2-7	TRBD2	once	17	CASSSPSGLAGSYEQYF	TGTGCCAGCAGCTCCCCGAGCGGACTAGCGGGGTCCTACGAGCAGTACTTC
TRBV4-1	TRBJ2-1	TRBD2	-	16	CASSQDASGEYNEQFF	TGCGCCAGCAGCCAAGATGCAAGCGGGGAGTACAATGAGCAGTTCTTC
TRBV5-1	TRBJ2-2	-	-	14	CASSRLGGSGELFF	TGCGCCAGCAGCCGGCTAGGGGGATCCGGGGAGCTGTTTTTT
TRBV4-3	TRBJ1-2	-	-	15	CASSQAQGQNYGYTF	TGCGCCAGCAGCCAAGCTCAGGGCCAGAACTATGGCTACACCTTC
TRBV7-2	TRBJ1-5	-	many	13	CASSFRGDQPQHF	TGTGCCAGCAGCTTCAGGGGTGACCAGCCCCAGCATTTT
TRBV19	TRBJ2-7	-	-	14	CASSPGRGGVEQYF	TGTGCCAGTAGTCCCGGAAGAGGGGGAGTCGAGCAGTACTTC
TRBV6-5	TRBJ1-1	-	-	13	CASSRDKNTEAFF	TGTGCCAGCAGTAGAGATAAGAACACTGAAGCTTTCTTT
TRBV7-2	TRBJ2-3	-	-	16	CASSLGWAGGTDTQYF	TGTGCCAGCAGCTTAGGGTGGGCAGGAGGTACAGATACGCAGTATTTT
TRBV4-1	TRBJ1-2	-	-	17	CASSQGRLGGANYGYTF	TGCGCCAGCAGCCAAGGCCGGTTGGGGGGTGCTAACTATGGCTACACCTTC
TRBV4-2	TRBJ2-5	TRBD2	-	15	CASSHAGGRGGGQYF	TGTGCCAGCAGCCACGCCGGGGGGCGGGGGGGTGGCCAGTACTTC
TRBV6-4	TRBJ2-1	-	-	14	CASSDSNRYNEQFF	TGTGCCAGCAGTGACTCGAACAGATACAATGAGCAGTTCTTC
TRBV2	TRBJ1-5	-	-	16	CASRTGTPNSNQPQHF	TGTGCCAGCAGAACGGGGACACCGAATAGCAATCAGCCCCAGCATTTT
TRBV18	TRBJ2-3	TRBD1	-	14	CASSPGQEADTQYF	TGTGCCAGCTCACCCGGACAGGAGGCAGATACGCAGTATTTT
TRBV9	TRBJ2-7	-	-	13	CASSALDSYEQYF	TGTGCCAGCAGCGCTTTAGATTCCTACGAGCAGTACTTC
TRBV9	TRBJ1-5	-	-	15	CASSVGWGTNQPQHF	TGTGCCAGCAGCGTAGGGTGGGGGACAAATCAGCCCCAGCATTTT
TRBV7-9	TRBJ1-6	-	-	15	CASSFSAADNSPLHF	TGTGCCAGCAGCTTTTCGGCGGCGGATAATTCACCCCTCCACTTT
TRBV18	TRBJ2-1	TRBD2	-	15	CASSRGLAGTNEQFF	TGTGCCAGCTCACGTGGACTAGCGGGGACCAATGAGCAGTTCTTC
TRBV11-2	TRBJ1-2	-	once	14	CASSLDLQVHRYTF	TGTGCCAGCAGCTTAGATTTACAGGTCCATCGCTACACCTTC
TRBV4-3	TRBJ1-1	-	once	15	CASSQARRDGTEAFF	TGCGCCAGCAGCCAAGCTAGGAGGGATGGCACTGAAGCTTTCTTT
TRBV7-2	TRBJ2-7	TRBD1	-	14	CASSPDRDIYEQYF	TGTGCCAGCAGCCCGGACAGGGATATCTACGAGCAGTACTTC
TRBV5-4	TRBJ2-5	TRBD1	-	14	CASSLMGQQETQYF	TGTGCCAGCAGCTTAATGGGACAGCAAGAGACCCAGTACTTC
TRBV7-2	TRBJ2-3	-	-	13	CASSLDITDTQYF	TGTGCCAGCAGCCTGGACATCACAGATACGCAGTATTTT
TRBV5-1	TRBJ2-5	-	-	15	CASSFWGGLQETQYF	TGCGCCAGCAGCTTTTGGGGGGGCCTCCAAGAGACCCAGTACTTC
TRBV4-3	TRBJ2-3	-	-	13	CASSQDRGNTQYF	TGCGCCAGCAGCCAAGATCGCGGGAATACGCAGTATTTT
TRBV29-1	TRBJ1-1	-	once	12	CSVLGGGREAFF	TGCAGCGTCCTCGGGGGGGGGCGCGAAGCTTTCTTT